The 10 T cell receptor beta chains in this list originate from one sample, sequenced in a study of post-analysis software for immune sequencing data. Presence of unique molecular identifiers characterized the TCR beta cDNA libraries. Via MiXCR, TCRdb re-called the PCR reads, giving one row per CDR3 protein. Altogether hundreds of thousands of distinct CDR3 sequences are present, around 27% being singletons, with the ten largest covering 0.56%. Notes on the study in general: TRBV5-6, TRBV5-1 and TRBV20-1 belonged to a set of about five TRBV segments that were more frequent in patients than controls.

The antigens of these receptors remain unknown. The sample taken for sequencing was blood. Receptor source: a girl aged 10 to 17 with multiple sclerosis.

The CDR3 protein is CASSLTSGGQVPHNEQFF. The CDR3 DNA reads as TGTGCCAGCTCACTAACCTCCGGTGGACAGGTCCCACACAATGAGCAGTTCTTC. The rearrangement joins TRBV18 to TRBJ2-1, with 7 bases lining up with TRBD1. This CDR3 is built from 18 residues. V lost 4 bases to trimming and J lost 5 bases; unmatched junction nucleotides: 17. Germline V lookup: CDR1 KGHSH, CDR2 LQKENI.

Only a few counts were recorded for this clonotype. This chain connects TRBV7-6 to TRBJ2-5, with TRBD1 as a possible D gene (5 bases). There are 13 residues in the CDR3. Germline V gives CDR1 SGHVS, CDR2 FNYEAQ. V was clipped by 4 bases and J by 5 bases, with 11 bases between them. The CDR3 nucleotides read TGTGCCAGCAGCTCTGGGGCCTCGGAGACCCAGTACTTC. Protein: CASSSGASETQYF.

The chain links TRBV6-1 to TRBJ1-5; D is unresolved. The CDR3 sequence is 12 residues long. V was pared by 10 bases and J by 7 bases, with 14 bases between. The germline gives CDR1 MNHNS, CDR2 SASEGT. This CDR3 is CATQLGDQPQHF. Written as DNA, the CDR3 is TGTGCCACCCAACTAGGAGACCAGCCCCAGCATTTT.

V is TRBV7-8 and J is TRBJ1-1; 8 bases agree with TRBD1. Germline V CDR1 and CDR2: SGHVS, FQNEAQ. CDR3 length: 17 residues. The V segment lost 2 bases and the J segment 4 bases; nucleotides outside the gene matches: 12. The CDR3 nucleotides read TGTGCCAGCAGCTTACGGGTTACCGGGCAGGGGGCCACTGAAGCTTTCTTT. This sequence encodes CASSLRVTGQGATEAFF.

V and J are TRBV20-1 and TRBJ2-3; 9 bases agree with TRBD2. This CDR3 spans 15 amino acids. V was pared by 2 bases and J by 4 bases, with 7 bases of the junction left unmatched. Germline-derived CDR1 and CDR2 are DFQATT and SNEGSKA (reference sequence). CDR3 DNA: TGCAGTGCTAGAAAAGCGGGGGGCGTTGCAGATACGCAGTATTTT. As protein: CSARKAGGVADTQYF.

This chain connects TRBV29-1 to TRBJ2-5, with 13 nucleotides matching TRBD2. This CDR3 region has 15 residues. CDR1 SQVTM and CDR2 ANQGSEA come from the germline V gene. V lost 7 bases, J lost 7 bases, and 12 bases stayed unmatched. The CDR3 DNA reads TGCAGCGCGCGGCAAGGACTAGCGGGAGTTGCGACCCAGTACTTC. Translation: CSARQGLAGVATQYF. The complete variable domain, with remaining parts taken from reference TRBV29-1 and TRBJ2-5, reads SAVISQKPSRDICQRGTSLTIQCQVDSQVTMMFWYRQQPGQSLTLIATANQGSEATYESGFVIDKFPISRPNLTFSTLTVSNMSPEDSSIYLCSARQGLAGVATQYFGPGTRLLVL.

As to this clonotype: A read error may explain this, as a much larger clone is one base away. CDR3 bases: TGTGCCAGCAGCGTCTCCGGCACAGGGGCTTGGGGTGGGGCCAACGTCCTGACTTTC. As protein: CASSVSGTGAWGGANVLTF. The rearrangement joins TRBV7-2 to TRBJ2-6; 7 positions agree with TRBD1. Germline CDR1 SGHTA, CDR2 FQGNSA. This CDR3 has 19 residues. V lost 5 bases, J lost 3 bases, and 16 bases stayed unmatched.

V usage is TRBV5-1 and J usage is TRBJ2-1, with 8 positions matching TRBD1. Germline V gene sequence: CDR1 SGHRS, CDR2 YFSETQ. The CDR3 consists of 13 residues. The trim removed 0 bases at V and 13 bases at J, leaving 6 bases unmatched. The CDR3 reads CASSLASDRGQFF. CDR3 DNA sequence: TGCGCCAGCAGCTTGGCGTCAGACAGGGGTCAGTTCTTC.

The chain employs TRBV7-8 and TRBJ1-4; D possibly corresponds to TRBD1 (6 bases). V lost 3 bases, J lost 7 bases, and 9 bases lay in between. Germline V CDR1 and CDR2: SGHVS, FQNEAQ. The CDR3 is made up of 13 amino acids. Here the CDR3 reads CASSLGQVEKLFF. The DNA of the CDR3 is TGTGCCAGCAGCTTGGGACAAGTTGAAAAACTGTTTTTT.

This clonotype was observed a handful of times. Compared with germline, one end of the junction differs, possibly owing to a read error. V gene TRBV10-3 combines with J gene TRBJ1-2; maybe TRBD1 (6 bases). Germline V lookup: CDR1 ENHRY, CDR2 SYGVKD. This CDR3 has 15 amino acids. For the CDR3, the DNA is TGTGCCGTCAGTGAACCGGCAGGGGAGGACTATGGCTACACCTTC. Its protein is CAVSEPAGEDYGYTF.